These 15 T cell receptor beta chains originate from one sample sequenced in a study of beta chain features in type 1 diabetes. The authors reverse transcribed all of the isolated RNA, so sequencing captured expressed TCRB transcripts. Here immunoSEQ multiplex PCR was the method, and the copy in TCRdb shows in-frame clones only, minus some. The sample has around 280,000 clones, 8% seen once. Sequenced input: central memory CD4+ T cells from blood. These receptors originate from a woman aged 18 to 35 in good health.

V gene TRBV28 combines with J gene TRBJ1-1; D call uncertain. The germline V and J ends were trimmed by 0 bases and 5 bases, with 4 bases remaining between them. Germline V gene data show CDR1 as MDHEN and CDR2 as SYDVKM. This CDR3 spans 12 amino acids. CDR3 DNA sequence: TGTGCCAGCAGTTTATGGCAGACTGAAGCTTTCTTT. Amino acid sequence: CASSLWQTEAFF.

J is TRBJ1-5 and V is TRBV28; no firm D call. The germline CDR1 and CDR2 sequences are MDHEN and SYDVKM. The CDR3 length is 12 residues. With 3 bases removed from V and 4 bases from J, the gap between germline ends came to 4 bases. The CDR3 DNA reads as TGTGCCAGCAGTTTCTGGAATCAGCCCCAGCATTTT. Amino acids: CASSFWNQPQHF.

This clone was seen a few times. V and J are TRBV2 and TRBJ2-5; D is undetermined. Trimming removed 6 bases at V and 5 bases at J, with 7 bases between. Germline V gene sequence: CDR1 SNHLY, CDR2 FYNNEI. This CDR3 has 11 residues. The CDR3: CASSGAETQYF. The CDR3 nucleotides are TGTGCCAGCAGCGGCGCGGAGACCCAGTACTTC.

The chain carries TRBV14 and TRBJ1-6; tentatively, D is TRBD1 (5 bases). CDR3 length: 15 amino acids. V lost 4 bases and J lost 7, with 14 bases in between. Germline CDR1 reads SGHDN; CDR2 reads FVKESK. The DNA of the CDR3 is TGTGCCAGCAGCCTAGACGGGGCAATAAATTCACCCCTCCACTTT. Translation: CASSLDGAINSPLHF.

The table lists this clone with a few counts. V and J are TRBV5-1 and TRBJ1-2, with 9 positions matching TRBD1. V was clipped by 4 bases and J by 0 bases; unmatched bases: 7. Germline CDR1 SGHRS, CDR2 YFSETQ. This CDR3 has 16 residues. The CDR3 nucleotides read TGCGCCAGCAGCGGGACAGGGCTCCTGTCTAACTATGGCTACACCTTC. Its translation: CASSGTGLLSNYGYTF.

This clone was seen more than once but under ten times. The V call is TRBV9, the J call TRBJ2-3; 12 positions agree with TRBD2. With 0 bases clipped from V and 5 bases from J, the junction kept 7 bases outside the gene matches. The CDR3 consists of 17 residues. Germline V gene lookup returns CDR1 SGDLS and CDR2 YYNGEE. The CDR3 DNA sequence: TGTGCCAGCAGCGTAGAACAAGGACTAGCGGGGTTAGATACGCAGTATTTT. Its protein product is CASSVEQGLAGLDTQYF.

Ten or more counts support this clone. The chain combines TRBV12-5 with TRBJ1-1; tentative D call: TRBD1 (5 bases). The CDR3 extends over 14 amino acids. The ends were cut back, 5 bases at V and 2 bases at J, with 12 bases in the middle. Germline CDR1 and CDR2: LGHNT and FRNRAP. The CDR3 nucleotides read TGTGCTAGTGGTCCCCGACAGTACAACACTGAAGCTTTCTTT. This sequence encodes CASGPRQYNTEAFF.

This clone was counted only a few times. V is TRBV10-3 and J is TRBJ2-1; D may be TRBD2 (6 bases). The CDR3 consists of 13 residues. CDR1 is ENHRY and CDR2 is SYGVKD in the germline V gene. V lost 6 bases and J 9 bases, leaving 15 bases between the germline ends. The chain's CDR3 is CAISGLQGGEQFF. CDR3 nucleotides: TGTGCCATCAGCGGGCTTCAGGGAGGTGAGCAGTTCTTC.

This clone was found a few times. The chain is built from TRBV5-4 and TRBJ2-3; 9 bases are a match to TRBD1. Germline lookup yields CDR1 SGHNT and CDR2 YYREEE (reference sequence). CDR3 size: 14 residues. V dropped 2 bases and J dropped 7; count of bases not matched to a gene: 5. CDR3 amino acids: CASSFFTGGNTQYF. CDR3 sequence (DNA): TGTGCCAGCAGCTTTTTTACAGGGGGCAATACGCAGTATTTT.

The chain uses TRBV7-2 and TRBJ1-2, with TRBD1 matching over 8 bases. The CDR3 runs to 14 residues. Germline V gene sequence: CDR1 SGHTA, CDR2 FQGNSA. The ends lost 5 bases at V and 4 bases at J; junction bases unmatched: 6. CDR3 in amino acids: CASSPDRGSYGYTF. DNA for the CDR3: TGTGCCAGCAGCCCCGACAGGGGAAGCTATGGCTACACCTTC.

This clone was detected a few times. The chain is built from TRBV2 and TRBJ1-1; tentatively, D is TRBD1 (5 bases). Looked up from germline, CDR1 is SNHLY and CDR2 is FYNNEI. The germline V and J ends were trimmed by 6 bases and 5 bases, with 16 bases remaining between them. CDR3 size: 14 residues. The CDR3 protein is CASRTGTPVTEAFF. CDR3 in DNA: TGTGCCAGCAGGACCGGGACGCCAGTTACTGAAGCTTTCTTT.

V is TRBV9 and J is TRBJ1-2; no reliable D call. The V gene's germline CDR1 is SGDLS and CDR2 YYNGEE. CDR3 length: 15 residues. V lost 2 bases and J lost 0, with 11 bases in between. As DNA, the CDR3 is TGTGCCAGCAGCGTGCAGGCAGGAGCTAACTATGGCTACACCTTC. Encoded protein: CASSVQAGANYGYTF.

The CDR3 DNA is TGTGCCAGCAGCCACTTACGGACAAATGAAAAACTGTTTTTT. Translating it yields CASSHLRTNEKLFF. The rearrangement joins TRBV7-9 to TRBJ1-4, with D perhaps TRBD1 (5 bases). V lost 5 bases and J 5 bases, leaving 12 bases between the germline ends. Germline-derived CDR1 and CDR2 are SEHNR and FQNEAQ (reference sequence). CDR3 length equals 14 residues.

The chain has TRBV7-9 and TRBJ1-1, with 7 nucleotides matching TRBD1. After removal of 5 bases from V and 0 bases from J, the junction contained 3 bases not matched to a gene. Germline CDR1 SEHNR, CDR2 FQNEAQ (reference sequence). This CDR3 comprises 14 residues. DNA for the CDR3: TGTGCCAGCAGCCCGGGACAGATGAACACTGAAGCTTTCTTT. Encoded protein: CASSPGQMNTEAFF.

This clone occurred a few times. The chain recombines TRBV18 with TRBJ2-3; 8 bases match TRBD2. The germline V gene has CDR1 KGHSH and CDR2 LQKENI. This CDR3 has 14 residues. With V trimmed by 3 bases and J by 15 bases, 14 bases remained unmatched. CDR3 region: CASSPSHRGGIRYF. In nucleotides, the CDR3 is TGTGCCAGCTCACCGAGTCACCGGGGGGGAATCCGTTATTTT.